Listed here is a single TCR beta chain. The record originates from a study of preoperative IRX-2 immunotherapy in early breast cancer. Treatment defined: preoperative locoregional IRX-2 cytokine immunotherapy. CDR1 is GTSNPN, CDR2 SVGIG, per germline (reference sequence). Trimming left V 2 bases short and J 8 bases short, with 9 bases between. The CDR3 consists of 12 residues. The assay was immunoSEQ multiplex PCR, and TCRdb's table has in-frame clones only and misses some. The table lists tens of thousands of clones, nearly 90% of them singletons, with over 1.5% in the top ten. The source material was tumor tissue, sampled after IRX-2 immunotherapy. The genes are TRBV30 and TRBJ1-4; no firm D call. This sequence was found in a human donor with breast cancer. DNA of the CDR3: TGTGCCTGGAGTTTGGGGAGGGAAAAACTGTTTTTT. Its translation: CAWSLGREKLFF. The variable domain in full, with the rest retrieved from reference TRBV30 and TRBJ1-4, is SQTIHQWPATLVQPVGSPLSLECTVEGTSNPNLYWYRQAAGRGLQLLFYSVGIGQISSEVPQNLSASRPQDRQFILSSKKLLLSDSGFYLCAWSLGREKLFFGSGTQLSVL.